The 8 T cell receptor beta chains below come from one sample, sequenced in a study of beta chain features in type 1 diabetes. Study conclusions and caveats: Shortening of TCRB CDR3s, moderate but significant, appeared in all four CD4+ subsets of Type 1 diabetes patients.

Reverse transcription of all isolated RNA meant that expressed TCRB transcripts were sequenced. The method was immunoSEQ multiplex PCR; TCRdb's version includes in-frame clones alone and lacks a portion of them. This sample yields under 130,000 clones, of which about 26% are seen a single time; 0.53% belongs to the top ten. Their recognized antigens are unknown. Sequences were obtained from central memory CD4+ T cells from blood. Receptors were obtained from a woman aged 18-30 years with type 1 diabetes.

The chain has TRBV7-9 and TRBJ1-5; weak D call: TRBD1 (5 bases). The germline gives CDR1 SEHNR, CDR2 FQNEAQ (reference sequence). This CDR3 spans 14 amino acids. Trimming removed 4 bases at V and 1 base at J, with 8 bases between. This chain's CDR3 is CASSSGGSNQPQHF. The DNA of the CDR3 is TGTGCCAGCAGCTCGGGGGGGAGCAATCAGCCCCAGCATTTT.

The chain couples TRBV5-6 to TRBJ1-2; no clear D gene. V lost 5 bases and J 2 bases, leaving 22 bases between the germline ends. Germline V CDR1 and CDR2: SGHDT, YYEEEE. The CDR3 runs 17 residues. The CDR3 DNA follows: TGTGCCAGCAGTCCCATTCGCCCAGGAGGGATAAACTATGGCTACACCTTC. It translates to CASSPIRPGGINYGYTF.

This clone was counted between two and nine times. The chain is built from TRBV7-2 and TRBJ2-2; a possible D gene is TRBD2 (6 bases). Trimming shortened V by 6 bases and J by 6 bases, and 14 bases separated the two germline ends. The CDR3 length is 14 residues. Germline V gene data show CDR1 as SGHTA and CDR2 as FQGNSA. The CDR3 nucleotides read TGTGCCAGCAGACCCTCGGGGGAGGCCGGGGAGCTGTTTTTT. Its protein product is CASRPSGEAGELFF.

This clone was recorded a few times. The V call is TRBV9, the J call TRBJ2-3; D gene ambiguous. This CDR3 has 12 amino acids. Per germline, CDR1 SGDLS and CDR2 YYNGEE. V dropped 3 bases and J dropped 6 bases, with 8 bases sitting between them. The DNA of the CDR3 is TGTGCCAGCAGCGATAGTTCCGATACGCAGTATTTT. Translation: CASSDSSDTQYF.

This clone occurred a few times. V gene TRBV21-1 combines with J gene TRBJ2-3; the table gives TRBD2 as D, unverified against the DNA. TRBV21-1 is recorded as a pseudogene. CDR3 length equals 22 residues. In DNA form, the CDR3 reads TGTGCCAGCTCCCTAAGAGGGGGACTAGCGGGACTCACCCTTACTAGCACAGATACGCAGTATTTT. Encoded protein: CASSLRGGLAGLTLTSTDTQYF.

The CDR3 sequence: CASSERLAPGNEQFF. The CDR3 DNA follows: TGTGCCAGCAGTGAGAGACTAGCCCCCGGGAATGAGCAGTTCTTC. This rearrangement joins TRBV6-1 to TRBJ2-1; TRBD2 aligns across 7 bases. CDR3 size: 15 residues. Germline lookup yields CDR1 MNHNS and CDR2 SASEGT. After removal of 3 bases from V and 7 bases from J, the junction contained 9 bases not matched to a gene.

This chain connects TRBV21-1 to TRBJ2-7; the D segment call TRBD1 is taken from the table without a DNA check. TRBV21-1 is a listed pseudogene. This CDR3 comprises 12 residues. The CDR3 nucleotides read TGTGCCAGCAGCAAAGCCGAAACAGCGCAGTACTTC. Protein: CASSKAETAQYF.

The chain uses TRBV30 and TRBJ2-1; maybe TRBD2 (6 bases). Germline-derived CDR1 and CDR2 are GTSNPN and SVGIG (reference sequence). Deletions cut 4 bases from V and 6 bases from J, with 16 bases between. The CDR3 totals 14 residues. CDR3 sequence reads: CAWIRLEGRNEQFF. The CDR3 bases are TGTGCCTGGATCCGACTAGAGGGTCGCAATGAGCAGTTCTTC.